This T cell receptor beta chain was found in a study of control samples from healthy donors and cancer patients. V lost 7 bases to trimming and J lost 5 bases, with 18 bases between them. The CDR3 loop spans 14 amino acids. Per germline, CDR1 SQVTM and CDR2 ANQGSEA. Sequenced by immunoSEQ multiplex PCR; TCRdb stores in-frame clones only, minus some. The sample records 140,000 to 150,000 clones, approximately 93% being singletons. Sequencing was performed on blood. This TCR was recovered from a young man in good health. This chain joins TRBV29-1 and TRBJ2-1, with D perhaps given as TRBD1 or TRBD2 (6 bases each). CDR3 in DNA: TGCAGCGCCGAAGGCGGGACAACAAACAATGAGCAGTTCTTC. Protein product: CSAEGGTTNNEQFF.